These 23 T cell receptor beta chains were sequenced from one sample in a study of technical replicates of blood from a few donors. Measured with immunoSEQ multiplex PCR; TCRdb has only the in-frame clones, and not every one. Of some 77,000 clones listed, over 90% are singletons. Specimen: T cells isolated from PBMCs. The source is a human donor in good health.

The chain recombines TRBV7-9 with TRBJ2-3, with 8 bases lining up with TRBD1. Per the germline V gene, CDR1 is SEHNR and CDR2 is FQNEAQ (reference sequence). The CDR3 extends over 16 amino acids. V was clipped by 8 bases and J by 3 bases; unmatched bases: 13. The CDR3 region is CASAGLGTGLTDTQYF. The CDR3 region has the DNA TGTGCCAGCGCAGGGCTCGGGACAGGCTTGACAGATACGCAGTATTTT.

Here the CDR3 DNA reads TGTGCCAGCAGCCAGACAGGGGAGTATGCTGGCTACACCTTC. This sequence encodes CASSQTGEYAGYTF. The chain couples TRBV14 to TRBJ1-2; 8 bases line up with TRBD1. Germline V gives CDR1 SGHDN, CDR2 FVKESK. This CDR3 is built from 14 residues. J lost 7 bases, V lost 3 bases, and 7 bases had no gene match.

CDR3 region: CASSPSWAGGPGEQFF. The CDR3 nucleotides are TGTGCCAGCAGCCCCTCGTGGGCGGGAGGGCCAGGTGAGCAGTTCTTC. This chain uses TRBV7-3 with TRBJ2-1; 9 nucleotides agree with TRBD2. The CDR3 runs 16 residues. From germline, CDR1 is SGHTA and CDR2 FQGTGA. J gave up 9 bases and V 5 bases, and 14 bases lay outside the gene matches.

The CDR3 bases are TGTGCCAGCAGCCAGGACAGGTTGAATGAGCAGTTCTTC. Its protein is CASSQDRLNEQFF. This chain uses TRBV21-1 with TRBJ2-1; TRBD1 is the table's D call and was not checked against the DNA. TRBV21-1 is a known pseudogene. CDR3 length equals 13 residues.

The V call is TRBV9, the J call TRBJ1-1, with 9 bases fitting TRBD1. Germline assignment: CDR1 SGDLS and CDR2 YYNGEE. The CDR3 spans 14 residues. V trimming: 4 bases; J trimming: 4 bases; junction bases outside the gene matches: 5. The chain's CDR3 is CASSITGGLTEAFF. DNA for the CDR3: TGTGCCAGCAGCATTACAGGGGGCCTCACTGAAGCTTTCTTT.

V and J are TRBV6-1 and TRBJ1-5; a possible D gene is TRBD1 (5 bases). The CDR3 runs 14 residues. CDR1 and CDR2 (germline): MNHNS, SASEGT. Between the trimmed V and J ends, which lost 1 base and 4 bases, there was a span of 8 bases. DNA for the CDR3: TGTGCCAGCAGTGAAGACAGGATTAATCAGCCCCAGCATTTT. This translates into CASSEDRINQPQHF.

The rearrangement links TRBV25-1 to TRBJ1-4, with a possible D match to TRBD1 (5 bases). The V gene's germline CDR1 is MGHDK and CDR2 SYGVNS. The CDR3 has 13 residues. V lost 9 bases to trimming and J lost 8 bases, with 16 bases between them. The CDR3 coding sequence is TGTGCCAGTGCAGGGTCCAGAGGCGAAAAACTGTTTTTT. It is translated as CASAGSRGEKLFF.

V is TRBV27 and J is TRBJ2-4, with 12 bases matching TRBD2. The CDR3 is 20 residues long. Per germline, CDR1 MNHEY and CDR2 SMNVEV (reference sequence). Trimming removed 2 bases from V and 4 bases from J; junction bases left unmatched: 15. CDR3 sequence: CASSLKPANGLAGPKNIQYF. In DNA form, the CDR3 reads TGTGCCAGCAGTTTAAAACCCGCAAATGGACTAGCGGGGCCGAAAAACATTCAGTACTTC.

This CDR3 reads CASSGGTSGSTYEQYF. In DNA form, the CDR3 reads TGTGCCAGCAGCGGTGGGACTAGCGGGAGTACCTACGAGCAGTACTTC. The V call is TRBV11-3, the J call TRBJ2-7, with 14 bases fitting TRBD2. The CDR3 loop spans 16 amino acids. Per germline, CDR1 SGHNT and CDR2 YENEEA. The trim removed 5 bases at V and 2 bases at J, leaving 5 bases unmatched.

The rearrangement links TRBV11-1 to TRBJ2-5, with D possibly matching TRBD1 (7 bases). V lost 8 bases and J lost 4, with 14 bases in between. CDR3 length: 13 residues. Germline V gene sequence: CDR1 SGHAT, CDR2 FQDESV (reference sequence). The chain's CDR3 is CASARRGLETQYF. Here the CDR3 DNA reads TGTGCCAGCGCCCGGAGGGGGCTAGAGACCCAGTACTTC.

The chain uses TRBV2 and TRBJ2-2; 7 nucleotides line up with TRBD1. This CDR3 has 17 residues. The germline V gene has CDR1 SNHLY and CDR2 FYNNEI. The CDR3 sequence is CASEVYRGHPGVGELFF. The CDR3 DNA reads as TGTGCATCAGAGGTCTACAGGGGCCATCCAGGGGTCGGGGAGCTGTTTTTT.

V is TRBV6-6 and J is TRBJ2-1; the D is unclear. Germline CDR1 and CDR2: MNHNY and SVGAGI (reference sequence). The CDR3 totals 12 residues. Trimming pared 5 bases from V and 3 bases from J, leaving 5 bases between. The CDR3 protein is CASSQFYNEQFF. CDR3 bases: TGTGCCAGCAGTCAATTCTACAATGAGCAGTTCTTC.

This chain links TRBV7-8 with TRBJ2-7; D is possibly TRBD2 (6 bases). In germline, CDR1 is SGHVS, CDR2 FQNEAQ. The CDR3 has 16 amino acids. Between the trimmed V and J ends, which lost 6 bases and 2 bases, there was a span of 20 bases. CDR3 loop: CASSYRGARATYEQYF. CDR3 sequence (DNA): TGTGCCAGCAGTTACCGCGGGGCCAGGGCTACCTACGAGCAGTACTTC.

The chain combines TRBV10-3 with TRBJ2-1, with D possibly being TRBD2 (6 bases). Germline V gene data show CDR1 as ENHRY and CDR2 as SYGVKD. This CDR3 spans 16 amino acids. V lost 0 bases and J 6 bases, leaving 15 bases between the germline ends. The CDR3 DNA reads TGTGCCATCAGTGAGTCGGGAGGCCCCCCCTTCAATGAGCAGTTCTTC. Translated, it gives CAISESGGPPFNEQFF.

The V and J genes are TRBV13 and TRBJ2-2, with 8 nucleotides matching TRBD1. The V gene's germline CDR1 is PRHDT and CDR2 FYEKMQ (reference sequence). V dropped 2 bases and J dropped 5; count of bases not matched to a gene: 10. CDR3 length equals 17 residues. The CDR3 coding sequence is TGTGCCAGCAGCTTACTACCAGGGGGCAGGAGGACCGGGGAGCTGTTTTTT. Translation gives CASSLLPGGRRTGELFF.

V is TRBV4-2 and J is TRBJ1-1; no clear D gene. The CDR3 sequence is 17 residues long. The V end lost 3 bases, the J end lost 0 bases, and 17 bases lay between the germline ends. Germline loops: CDR1 LGHNA, CDR2 YNFKEQ. CDR3 sequence: CASSQRFQTEMNTEAFF. DNA of the CDR3: TGTGCCAGCAGCCAGAGGTTTCAGACTGAAATGAACACTGAAGCTTTCTTT.

This chain connects TRBV10-2 to TRBJ2-3; D is undetermined. The CDR3 totals 12 residues. Looked up from germline, CDR1 is WSHSY and CDR2 is SAAADI. Trimming cost V 5 bases and J 2 bases, with 5 bases left between them. The CDR3 DNA reads TGCGCCAGCAGTCCTACCACAGATACGCAGTATTTT. This codes for CASSPTTDTQYF.

This clone has a single count. The V call is TRBV11-1, the J call TRBJ2-7; 10 nucleotides line up with TRBD2. There are 16 residues in the CDR3. Germline V gene data show CDR1 as SGHAT and CDR2 as FQDESV (reference sequence). Germline trimming cut 2 bases from V and 0 bases from J; bases unmatched to any gene: 4. For the CDR3, the DNA is TGTGCCAGCAGCTTATTGGGACTAGCGTACTCCTACGAGCAGTACTTC. Its protein is CASSLLGLAYSYEQYF.

The chain has TRBV9 and TRBJ2-7; 9 bases match TRBD2. Germline CDR1 reads SGDLS; CDR2 reads YYNGEE. The CDR3 extends over 16 amino acids. Trimming removed 0 bases from V and 1 base from J; junction bases left unmatched: 5. DNA for the CDR3: TGTGCCAGCAGCGTAGGTCAAGGACTAGCGTCCTACGAGCAGTACTTC. It translates to CASSVGQGLASYEQYF.

This clone was seen only once. This sequence joins TRBV5-4 and TRBJ1-3, with D possibly being TRBD1 (5 bases). Trimming cost V 9 bases and J 1 base, with 11 bases left between them. Per the germline V gene, CDR1 is SGHNT and CDR2 is YYREEE (reference sequence). This CDR3 spans 13 amino acids. DNA of the CDR3: TGTGCCACCAGGGACTCATCTGGAAACACCATATATTTT. Translation: CATRDSSGNTIYF.

The CDR3 is CASSQGLGSYEQYF. In DNA, the CDR3 is TGTGCCAGCAGCCAAGGGCTAGGCTCCTACGAGCAGTACTTC. V usage is TRBV14 and J usage is TRBJ2-7; D ambiguous. The CDR3 extends over 14 amino acids. CDR1 and CDR2 from the germline V gene are SGHDN and FVKESK. Trimming cost V 1 base and J 0 bases, with 7 bases left between them.

The chain is built from TRBV7-8 and TRBJ2-7, with a tentative D call TRBD2 (7 bases). Germline CDR1 reads SGHVS; CDR2 reads FQNEAQ. The CDR3 sequence is 14 residues long. Trimming shortened V by 5 bases and J by 4 bases, and 15 bases separated the two germline ends. The CDR3 DNA sequence: TGTGCCAGCAGCAGGAAGGGGGGGCCGTACGAGCAGTACTTC. Amino acids: CASSRKGGPYEQYF. Based on the CDR3 plus reference TRBV7-8 and TRBJ2-7, the full variable domain is GAGVSQSPRYKVAKRGQDVALRCDPISGHVSLFWYQQALGQGPEFLTYFQNEAQLDKSGLPSDRFFAERPEGSVSTLKIQRTQQEDSAVYLCASSRKGGPYEQYFGPGTRLTVT.

The rearrangement links TRBV27 to TRBJ1-5, with D maybe TRBD1 (5 bases). The CDR3 is 18 amino acids. From germline, CDR1 is MNHEY and CDR2 SMNVEV (reference sequence). V was cut by 2 bases and J by 2 bases, with 19 bases left in between. In DNA, the CDR3 is TGTGCCAGCAGTTTAAGACGGGGTACGGGGACTGGCAATCAGCCCCAGCATTTT. Translating gives CASSLRRGTGTGNQPQHF.